This TCR beta chain was identified in a study of graft-versus-host responses after intestinal transplantation. The wider study: Transplants were multivisceral, liver-intestinal, or isolated intestinal.

Some clones are missing from TCRdb's copy, which holds only in-frame ones; the method was immunoSEQ multiplex PCR. Of approximately 70,000 clones in the sample, more than 80% were seen once. Study-level findings and limits: Early post-transplant declines in HvG were associated with peak levels of circulating GvH clones.

Of note for this clone: The target antigen is unknown.

The germline V gene encodes CDR1 MGHRA and CDR2 YSYEKL. The germline V and J ends were trimmed by 0 bases and 0 bases, with 9 bases remaining between them. This CDR3 spans 16 amino acids. The chain recombines TRBV4-1 with TRBJ2-1; D unclear. The sample consisted of unstimulated CD8+ T cells sorted from spleen or lymph node cells, taken before intestinal transplant. The receptor comes from a human donor who received an intestinal transplant. CDR3 loop: CASSQEARSSYNEQFF. CDR3 sequence (DNA): TGCGCCAGCAGCCAAGAGGCTAGGAGCTCCTACAATGAGCAGTTCTTC.